What follows are 7 T cell receptor beta chains derived from one specimen sequenced in a study of cytomegalovirus exposure and HLA in healthy donors. The primer mix had 60 Vbeta and 13 Jbeta primers. Data came from immunoSEQ multiplex PCR; TCRdb stores just in-frame clones and leaves some out. Of fewer than 200,000 clones detected, roughly 87% appear once; the ten largest clones hold over 0.2%. Sequenced input: PBMCs. These receptors all come from a girl under two years old in good health and CMV-seronegative.

The chain recombines TRBV2 with TRBJ1-6; 10 nucleotides align to TRBD1. The CDR3 contains 15 residues. The V gene's germline CDR1 is SNHLY and CDR2 FYNNEI. V trimming: 1 base; J trimming: 14 bases; junction bases outside the gene matches: 8. This chain's CDR3 is CASSEVTGQGQSLHF. The CDR3 region has the DNA TGTGCCAGCAGTGAAGTAACGGGACAGGGGCAATCCCTCCACTTT.

The rearrangement links TRBV9 to TRBJ2-3; TRBD2 matches at 10 bases. Germline loops: CDR1 SGDLS, CDR2 YYNGEE. The CDR3 has 17 residues. With 0 bases clipped from V and 6 bases from J, the junction kept 10 bases outside the gene matches. This CDR3 is CASSVVSGGGSADTQYF. The CDR3, as DNA: TGTGCCAGCAGCGTAGTGAGCGGGGGGGGTTCCGCGGATACGCAGTATTTT.

The V call is TRBV10-1, the J call TRBJ2-3; TRBD1 agrees at 7 bases. This CDR3 is 16 amino acids long. V was pared by 1 base and J by 0 bases, with 4 bases of the junction left unmatched. The V gene's germline CDR1 is WNHNN and CDR2 SYGVQD (reference sequence). CDR3 bases: TGCGCCAGCAGTGAGTTGACAGGGTCTAGCACAGATACGCAGTATTTT. The encoded protein is CASSELTGSSTDTQYF.

The rearrangement links TRBV5-4 to TRBJ1-2, with D perhaps matching TRBD1 (6 bases). Germline values: CDR1 SGHNT, CDR2 YYREEE (reference sequence). The length of the CDR3 is 13 residues. V was cut by 0 bases and J by 4 bases, with 7 bases left in between. In DNA form, the CDR3 reads TGTGCCAGCAGCTTGGGGGGGCGCTATGGCTACACCTTC. Protein product: CASSLGGRYGYTF.

The genes are TRBV4-2 and TRBJ1-4; 8 bases fit TRBD1. This CDR3 is 14 amino acids long. Germline assignment: CDR1 LGHNA and CDR2 YNFKEQ. Unmatched junction bases numbered 5, after V lost 3 bases and J lost 8 bases. In nucleotides, the CDR3 is TGTGCCAGCAGCCAGACAGGGGTAGGGGAAAAACTGTTTTTT. The encoded protein is CASSQTGVGEKLFF.

The chain combines TRBV15 with TRBJ1-4; the D gene is possibly TRBD1 (5 bases). This CDR3 spans 16 amino acids. The V end was cut by 0 bases, the J end by 8 bases, with 16 bases between. Germline lookup yields CDR1 LNHNV and CDR2 YYDKDF (reference sequence). CDR3 DNA sequence: TGTGCCACCAGCAGAGATCGCGTGCTCCGGGGGGAAAAACTGTTTTTT. Protein sequence: CATSRDRVLRGEKLFF.

The sample holds one count of this clone. The V and J genes are TRBV6-5 and TRBJ1-5; 10 bases map to TRBD1. Germline-derived CDR1 and CDR2 are MNHEY and SVGAGI. The CDR3 is 14 amino acids. V lost 5 bases, J lost 7 bases, and 5 bases stayed unmatched. This CDR3 is CASSEGQGVQPQHF. CDR3 bases: TGTGCCAGCAGTGAAGGACAGGGGGTACAGCCCCAGCATTTT.